Below, 25 T cell receptor beta chains from the same sample are listed, as sequenced in a study of cytomegalovirus exposure and HLA in healthy donors. Primers: 60 Vbeta forward and 13 Jbeta reverse. Measured with immunoSEQ multiplex PCR; TCRdb has only the in-frame clones, and not every one. Of about 34,000 clones detected, about 83% appear once; the ten largest clones hold around 2.5%. Sample: PBMCs. Source of these receptors: a boy between 5 and 17 years old in good health and CMV-seronegative.

The J gene is TRBJ2-3, the V gene TRBV7-9, with D possibly being TRBD1 (6 bases). Trimming took 5 bases from V and 1 from J, leaving 13 bases between them. There are 15 residues in the CDR3. Germline CDR1 SEHNR, CDR2 FQNEAQ (reference sequence). Here the CDR3 reads CASSLTAGGTDTQYF. CDR3 DNA sequence: TGTGCCAGCAGCCTAACCGCAGGGGGCACAGATACGCAGTATTTT.

This chain connects TRBV6-1 to TRBJ2-5; 7 bases fit TRBD1. Germline loops: CDR1 MNHNS, CDR2 SASEGT. Trimming at V came to 7 bases and at J to 2 bases, leaving 7 bases not matched to a gene. The CDR3 is 14 residues long. CDR3 protein: CASIWTGGQETQYF. DNA of the CDR3: TGTGCCAGCATCTGGACAGGAGGACAAGAGACCCAGTACTTC.

The chain couples TRBV4-3 to TRBJ2-5; D may be TRBD1 (5 bases). This CDR3 region has 14 residues. CDR1 is LGHNA, CDR2 YSLEER, per germline. V lost 0 bases and J lost 1, with 6 bases in between. CDR3 in DNA: TGCGCCAGCAGCCAAGATACAGGCCAAGAGACCCAGTACTTC. The encoded protein is CASSQDTGQETQYF.

This clone occurred once. The J gene is TRBJ1-2, the V gene TRBV28, with D possibly being TRBD1 (5 bases). CDR1 MDHEN and CDR2 SYDVKM come from the germline V gene. Deletions cut 1 base from V and 5 bases from J, with 20 bases between. The CDR3 runs to 17 residues. This CDR3 is CASSLSAELGLLYGYTF. The CDR3 DNA is TGTGCCAGCAGTTTATCGGCCGAGTTGGGACTACTTTATGGCTACACCTTC.

This rearrangement joins TRBV2 to TRBJ1-4, with unresolved D. Per the germline V gene, CDR1 is SNHLY and CDR2 is FYNNEI. The V and J ends lost 7 bases and 11 bases respectively, with 20 bases between them. This CDR3 is 14 amino acids long. The CDR3 DNA follows: TGTGCCAGCACCAGAGCGACGGGAGGGCAGAAACTGTTTTTT. Its protein product is CASTRATGGQKLFF.

The V and J genes are TRBV7-6 and TRBJ2-5; the D gene is possibly TRBD1 (7 bases). This CDR3 is built from 15 residues. With 3 bases removed from V and 3 bases from J, the gap between germline ends came to 14 bases. Germline-derived CDR1 and CDR2 are SGHVS and FNYEAQ. CDR3 DNA: TGTGCCAGCAGCTTCTGGGCAGGGGGGAAAGAGACCCAGTACTTC. It specifies CASSFWAGGKETQYF.

V is TRBV6-5 and J is TRBJ2-1, with TRBD2 matching 10 bases. The CDR3 runs to 16 residues. Germline trimming cut 2 bases from V and 9 bases from J; bases unmatched to any gene: 10. CDR1 is MNHEY and CDR2 is SVGAGI in the germline V gene. CDR3: CASSYSSSGGFGEQFF. For the CDR3, the DNA is TGTGCCAGCAGTTACAGTAGTAGCGGGGGGTTTGGTGAGCAGTTCTTC.

The chain links TRBV2 to TRBJ2-7, with TRBD1 matching over 7 bases. The CDR3 has 12 amino acids. Germline CDR1 is SNHLY and CDR2 is FYNNEI. The J segment lost 6 bases and the V segment lost 4 bases, leaving 3 bases of the junction unmatched. Written as DNA, the CDR3 is TGTGCCAGCAGTGGGGACAGAGCCGAGCAGTACTTC. Amino acids: CASSGDRAEQYF.

The rearrangement uses TRBV28 and TRBJ1-5; maybe TRBD1 (6 bases). Germline CDR1 and CDR2: MDHEN and SYDVKM. CDR3 length: 14 residues. V was cut by 2 bases and J by 12 bases, with 17 bases left in between. The DNA of the CDR3 is TGTGCCAGCAGTTTAGTATCAGGTGGGGGCTTCCAGCATTTT. It yields the protein CASSLVSGGGFQHF.

The chain links TRBV7-2 to TRBJ2-5; 8 bases fit TRBD2. Per the germline V gene, CDR1 is SGHTA and CDR2 is FQGNSA. The junction had 2 bases not matched to a gene; V was cut back by 1 base and J by 1 base. The CDR3 consists of 15 residues. CDR3 sequence reads: CASSLDAGGQETQYF. The CDR3 coding sequence is TGTGCCAGCAGCTTAGATGCGGGGGGCCAAGAGACCCAGTACTTC.

The CDR3 coding sequence is TGTGCCAGCAGACCGGGGGGCCTCAGCACAGATACGCAGTATTTT. This codes for CASRPGGLSTDTQYF. The J gene is TRBJ2-3, the V gene TRBV7-2; D is possibly TRBD2 (7 bases). The CDR3 is made up of 15 amino acids. V gave up 6 bases and J gave up 0 bases, with 13 bases separating them. Germline V gives CDR1 SGHTA, CDR2 FQGNSA.

The chain has TRBV7-9 and TRBJ1-2; 9 bases line up with TRBD1. J was trimmed by 8 bases and V by 3 bases; bases with no gene match: 7. Germline CDR1 SEHNR, CDR2 FQNEAQ (reference sequence). The length of the CDR3 is 14 residues. CDR3 region: CASSFAGTGKGYTF. CDR3 sequence (DNA): TGTGCCAGCAGCTTCGCCGGGACAGGGAAAGGCTACACCTTC.

The chain links TRBV9 to TRBJ1-1, with 8 bases identical to TRBD1. The CDR3 covers 16 residues. In germline, CDR1 is SGDLS, CDR2 YYNGEE. The trim removed 6 bases at V and 1 base at J, leaving 11 bases unmatched. CDR3 loop: CASTPGAGGENTEAFF. CDR3 coding DNA: TGTGCCAGCACCCCAGGGGCAGGGGGCGAGAACACTGAAGCTTTCTTT.

The V gene is TRBV25-1, the J gene TRBJ1-1, with D unresolved. This CDR3 has 12 residues. CDR1 MGHDK and CDR2 SYGVNS come from the germline V gene. The V end was cut by 3 bases, the J end by 4 bases, with 6 bases between. The CDR3 region is CASSDWSTEAFF. The DNA for the CDR3 is TGTGCCAGCAGTGATTGGAGCACTGAAGCTTTCTTT.

This chain uses TRBV7-6 with TRBJ2-7, with D maybe TRBD2 (7 bases). Germline CDR1 reads SGHVS; CDR2 reads FNYEAQ. The CDR3 spans 16 residues. V dropped 5 bases and J dropped 2 bases, with 19 bases sitting between them. Written as DNA, the CDR3 is TGTGCCAGCAGCCTTAGGGGGGGAACATGGGCCTACGAGCAGTACTTC. Protein product: CASSLRGGTWAYEQYF.

Written as DNA, the CDR3 is TGCGCCAGCAGGCCAACAGGGGCGCAGGGCACAGATACGCAGTATTTT. Protein sequence: CASRPTGAQGTDTQYF. The chain has TRBV5-1 and TRBJ2-3, with 7 bases fitting TRBD1. CDR1 and CDR2 (germline): SGHRS, YFSETQ. There are 16 residues in the CDR3. Trimming cost V 5 bases and J 1 base; bases outside gene matches: 10.

The chain uses TRBV6-4 and TRBJ2-3; maybe TRBD2 (7 bases). The CDR3 is 16 amino acids. V lost 0 bases and J lost 4, with 14 bases in between. From germline, CDR1 is MRHNA and CDR2 SNTAGT. This CDR3 reads CASSDSGGGFPDTQYF. Here the CDR3 DNA reads TGTGCCAGCAGTGACTCCGGCGGGGGCTTCCCAGATACGCAGTATTTT.

V usage is TRBV6-1 and J usage is TRBJ2-5, with 16 bases that match TRBD2. V lost 2 bases and J lost 0; bases outside the gene matches: 3. Germline V lookup: CDR1 MNHNS, CDR2 SASEGT. The CDR3 consists of 18 residues. The CDR3 bases are TGTGCCAGCAGTGAATTGGGACTAGCGGGGGGGTACCAAGAGACCCAGTACTTC. This sequence encodes CASSELGLAGGYQETQYF.

This clone was seen more than once but under ten times. The genes are TRBV5-6 and TRBJ1-4; D gene uncertain. The germline V gene encodes CDR1 SGHDT and CDR2 YYEEEE. CDR3 length equals 13 residues. V lost 6 bases, J lost 8 bases, and 14 bases lay in between. The CDR3 protein is CASTRAGEEKLFF. The CDR3 nucleotides read TGTGCCAGCACCCGGGCCGGGGAAGAAAAACTGTTTTTT.

V gene TRBV30 combines with J gene TRBJ1-4; 9 bases fit TRBD1. This CDR3 contains 14 residues. Germline trimming cut 1 base from V and 8 bases from J; bases unmatched to any gene: 5. Germline CDR1 GTSNPN, CDR2 SVGIG (reference sequence). The CDR3, as DNA: TGTGCCTGGAGTGAGCCGGGACAGGGAGAAAAACTGTTTTTT. It specifies CAWSEPGQGEKLFF.

The chain joins TRBV12-5 to TRBJ2-1; D may be TRBD1 (6 bases). The CDR3 consists of 15 residues. The germline V gene has CDR1 LGHNT and CDR2 FRNRAP. Between the trimmed V and J ends, which lost 0 bases and 6 bases, there was a span of 12 bases. CDR3 residues: CASGLVSGVANEQFF. As DNA, the CDR3 is TGTGCTAGTGGTTTGGTATCAGGGGTGGCCAATGAGCAGTTCTTC.

V and J are TRBV19 and TRBJ1-2, with 9 bases matching TRBD1. The length of the CDR3 is 18 residues. Unmatched junction bases numbered 17, after V lost 5 bases and J lost 4 bases. CDR1 and CDR2 (germline): LNHDA, SQIVND (reference sequence). CDR3 sequence (DNA): TGTGCCAGTAGTGTCACGGGACAGGGAGGTTCTAGAGGCTATGGCTACACCTTC. Translating it yields CASSVTGQGGSRGYGYTF. The full variable domain, with the rest looked up from reference TRBV19 and TRBJ1-2, is DGGITQSPKYLFRKEGQNVTLSCEQNLNHDAMYWYRQDPGQGLRLIYYSQIVNDFQKGDIAEGYSVSREKKESFPLTVTSAQKNPTAFYLCASSVTGQGGSRGYGYTFGSGTRLTVV.

The chain is built from TRBV19 and TRBJ2-7; D is unclear. V was clipped by 1 base and J by 5 bases, with 15 bases between them. The germline V gene encodes CDR1 LNHDA and CDR2 SQIVND (reference sequence). There are 15 residues in the CDR3. CDR3 region: CASSIADQTPHEQYF. CDR3 nucleotide sequence: TGTGCCAGTAGTATAGCCGATCAGACTCCCCACGAGCAGTACTTC.

This rearrangement joins TRBV7-8 to TRBJ1-4; 8 nucleotides match TRBD1. Trimming at V came to 4 bases and at J to 7 bases, leaving 11 bases not matched to a gene. CDR1 and CDR2 (germline): SGHVS, FQNEAQ. This CDR3 has 16 residues. CDR3 loop: CASSSTQTGVGEKLFF. Here the CDR3 DNA reads TGTGCCAGCAGCTCAACCCAGACAGGGGTGGGTGAAAAACTGTTTTTT. Based on the CDR3 plus reference TRBV7-8 and TRBJ1-4, the full variable domain is GAGVSQSPRYKVAKRGQDVALRCDPISGHVSLFWYQQALGQGPEFLTYFQNEAQLDKSGLPSDRFFAERPEGSVSTLKIQRTQQEDSAVYLCASSSTQTGVGEKLFFGSGTQLSVL.

The chain uses TRBV11-1 and TRBJ1-6; 8 bases are a match to TRBD1. V was pared by 6 bases and J by 6 bases, with 10 bases of the junction left unmatched. Germline V gene sequence: CDR1 SGHAT, CDR2 FQDESV (reference sequence). This CDR3 spans 16 amino acids. CDR3 residues: CASRSARTGRNSPLHF. In DNA form, the CDR3 reads TGTGCCAGCAGAAGCGCCAGGACAGGGCGTAATTCACCCCTCCACTTT.